This entry concerns a single T cell receptor (beta chain). These data come from a study of blood T cell repertoires in COVID-19. Study background: Sites in the United States, Italy and Spain provided acute and convalescent COVID-19 samples. T cells, B-cell-depleted T cells, or PBMCs provided the cDNA or gDNA that served as material.

Trimming took off 4 bases at V and 0 bases at J, with 11 bases between the two ends. There are 15 residues in the CDR3. CDR1 is SGHVS, CDR2 FQNEAQ, per germline. Source study methods: Estimated nucleated cell counts came from reference gene primer amplification. Profiled with immunoSEQ multiplex PCR; TCRdb holds only in-frame clones, not every one. The V and J calls and clone size are taken from that table; D and trimming were inferred from the DNA. The repertoire holds approximately 100,000 clones, with more than 75% as singletons. The rearrangement uses TRBV7-8 and TRBJ2-3, with unresolved D. This TCR came from a human donor in a cohort sampled during active COVID-19. The sequencing input was peripheral blood. CDR3 sequence reads: CASSSRSPSTDTQYF. In DNA, the CDR3 is TGTGCCAGCAGCTCTCGTAGCCCTAGCACAGATACGCAGTATTTT. Full variable domain (missing parts from reference TRBV7-8 and TRBJ2-3): GAGVSQSPRYKVAKRGQDVALRCDPISGHVSLFWYQQALGQGPEFLTYFQNEAQLDKSGLPSDRFFAERPEGSVSTLKIQRTQQEDSAVYLCASSSRSPSTDTQYFGPGTRLTVL.